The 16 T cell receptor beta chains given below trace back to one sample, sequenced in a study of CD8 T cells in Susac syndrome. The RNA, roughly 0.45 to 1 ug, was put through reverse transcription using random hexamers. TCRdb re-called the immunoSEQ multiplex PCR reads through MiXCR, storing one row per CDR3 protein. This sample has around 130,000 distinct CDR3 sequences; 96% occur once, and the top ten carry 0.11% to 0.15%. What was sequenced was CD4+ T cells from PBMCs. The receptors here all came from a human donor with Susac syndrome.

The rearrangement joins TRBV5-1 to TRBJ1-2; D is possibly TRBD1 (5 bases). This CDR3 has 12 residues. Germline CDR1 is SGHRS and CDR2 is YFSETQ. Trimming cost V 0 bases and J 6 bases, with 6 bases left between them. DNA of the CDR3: TGCGCCAGCAGCTTGGTAGGGGATGGCTACACCTTC. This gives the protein CASSLVGDGYTF.

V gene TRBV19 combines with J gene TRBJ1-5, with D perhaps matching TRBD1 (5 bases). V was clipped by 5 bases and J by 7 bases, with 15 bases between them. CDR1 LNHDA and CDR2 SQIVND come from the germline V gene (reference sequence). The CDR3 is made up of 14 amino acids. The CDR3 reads CASSGAGRDQPQHF. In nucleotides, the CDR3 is TGTGCCAGTAGTGGGGCAGGGCGGGACCAGCCCCAGCATTTT.

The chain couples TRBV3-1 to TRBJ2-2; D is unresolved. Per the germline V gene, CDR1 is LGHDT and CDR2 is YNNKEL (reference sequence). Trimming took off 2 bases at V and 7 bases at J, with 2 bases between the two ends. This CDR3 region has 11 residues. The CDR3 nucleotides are TGTGCCAGCAGCCAAAGCGGGGAGCTGTTTTTT. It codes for CASSQSGELFF.

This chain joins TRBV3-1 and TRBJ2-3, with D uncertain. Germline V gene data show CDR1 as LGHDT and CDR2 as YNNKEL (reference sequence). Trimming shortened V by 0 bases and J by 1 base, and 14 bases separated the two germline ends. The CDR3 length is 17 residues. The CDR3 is CASSQDPPLEGTDTQYF. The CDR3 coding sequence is TGTGCCAGCAGCCAAGATCCCCCCCTAGAGGGCACAGATACGCAGTATTTT.

CDR3 coding DNA: TGTGCCAGCAGCCCACGGCGGGGAGGGATGGAGACCCAGTACTTC. Translating gives CASSPRRGGMETQYF. The chain links TRBV5-4 to TRBJ2-5, with 7 bases lining up with TRBD2. This CDR3 has 15 residues. The trim removed 4 bases at V and 5 bases at J, leaving 11 bases unmatched. Looked up from germline, CDR1 is SGHNT and CDR2 is YYREEE (reference sequence).

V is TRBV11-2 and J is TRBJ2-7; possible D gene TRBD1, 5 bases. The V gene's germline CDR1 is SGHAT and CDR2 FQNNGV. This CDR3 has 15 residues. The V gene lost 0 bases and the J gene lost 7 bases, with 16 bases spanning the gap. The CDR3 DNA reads TGTGCCAGCAGCTTAGAACCAGGGCCCTCGGCGGAGCAGTACTTC. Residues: CASSLEPGPSAEQYF. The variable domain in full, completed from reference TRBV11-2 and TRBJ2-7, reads EAGVAQSPRYKIIEKRQSVAFWCNPISGHATLYWYQQILGQGPKLLIQFQNNGVVDDSQLPKDRFSAERLKGVDSTLKIQPAKLEDSAVYLCASSLEPGPSAEQYFGPGTRLTVT.

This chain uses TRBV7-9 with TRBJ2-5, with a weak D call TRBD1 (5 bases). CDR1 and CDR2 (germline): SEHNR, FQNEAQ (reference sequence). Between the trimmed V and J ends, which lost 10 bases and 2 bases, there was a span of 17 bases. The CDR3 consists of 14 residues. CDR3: CATALGRAQETQYF. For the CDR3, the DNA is TGTGCCACCGCGCTGGGCAGGGCGCAAGAGACCCAGTACTTC.

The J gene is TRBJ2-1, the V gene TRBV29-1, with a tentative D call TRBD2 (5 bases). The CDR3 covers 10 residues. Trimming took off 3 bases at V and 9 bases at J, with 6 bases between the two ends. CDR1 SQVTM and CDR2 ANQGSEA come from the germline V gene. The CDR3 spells CSVDRGEQFF. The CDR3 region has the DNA TGCAGCGTTGACCGGGGTGAGCAGTTCTTC.

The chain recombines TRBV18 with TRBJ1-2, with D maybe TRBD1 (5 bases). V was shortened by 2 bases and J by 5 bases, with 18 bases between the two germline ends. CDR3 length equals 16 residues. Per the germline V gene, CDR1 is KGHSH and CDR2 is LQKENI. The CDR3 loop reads CASSPDQGGTAYGYTF. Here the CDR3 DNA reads TGTGCCAGCTCACCAGACCAAGGCGGGACGGCGTATGGCTACACCTTC.

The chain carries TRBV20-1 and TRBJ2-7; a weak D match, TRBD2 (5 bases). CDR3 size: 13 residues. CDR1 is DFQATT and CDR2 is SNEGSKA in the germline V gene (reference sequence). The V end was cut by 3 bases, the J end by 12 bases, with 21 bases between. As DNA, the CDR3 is TGCAGTGCTAGTTCGGGTCCAGCGGACCTCTGGTACTTC. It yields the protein CSASSGPADLWYF.

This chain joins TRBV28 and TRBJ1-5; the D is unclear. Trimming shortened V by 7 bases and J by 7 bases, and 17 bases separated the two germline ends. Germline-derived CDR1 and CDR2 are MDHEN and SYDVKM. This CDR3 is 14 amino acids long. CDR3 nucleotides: TGTGCCAGCACCACGGACGGAACTAACCAGCCCCAGCATTTT. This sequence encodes CASTTDGTNQPQHF.

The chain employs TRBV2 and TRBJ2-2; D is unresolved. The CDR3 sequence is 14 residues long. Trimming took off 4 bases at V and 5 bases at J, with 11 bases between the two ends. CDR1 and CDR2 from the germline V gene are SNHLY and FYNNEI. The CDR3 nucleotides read TGTGCCAGCAGTGCGTTTGCCTGGACCGGGGAGCTGTTTTTT. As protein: CASSAFAWTGELFF.

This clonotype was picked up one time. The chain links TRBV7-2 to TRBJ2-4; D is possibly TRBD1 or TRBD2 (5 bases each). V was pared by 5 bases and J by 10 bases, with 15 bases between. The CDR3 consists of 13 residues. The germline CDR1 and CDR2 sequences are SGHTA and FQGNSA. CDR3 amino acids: CASSPGTLSIQYF. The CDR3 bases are TGTGCCAGCAGCCCCGGGACCTTAAGTATTCAGTACTTC. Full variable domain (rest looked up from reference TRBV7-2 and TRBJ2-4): GAGVSQSPSNKVTEKGKDVELRCDPISGHTALYWYRQSLGQGLEFLIYFQGNSAPDKSGLPSDRFSAERTGGSVSTLTIQRTQQEDSAVYLCASSPGTLSIQYFGAGTRLSVL.

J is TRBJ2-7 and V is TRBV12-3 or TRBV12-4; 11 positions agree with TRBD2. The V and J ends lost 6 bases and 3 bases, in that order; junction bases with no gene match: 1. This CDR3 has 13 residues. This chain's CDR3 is CASRGTSGYEQYF. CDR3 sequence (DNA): TGTGCCAGCAGGGGGACTAGCGGCTACGAGCAGTACTTC.

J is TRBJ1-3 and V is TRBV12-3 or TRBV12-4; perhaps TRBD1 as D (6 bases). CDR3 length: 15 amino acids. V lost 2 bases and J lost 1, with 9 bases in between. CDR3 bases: TGTGCCAGCAGTTTATACAGGGTTTCTGGAAACACCATATATTTT. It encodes CASSLYRVSGNTIYF.

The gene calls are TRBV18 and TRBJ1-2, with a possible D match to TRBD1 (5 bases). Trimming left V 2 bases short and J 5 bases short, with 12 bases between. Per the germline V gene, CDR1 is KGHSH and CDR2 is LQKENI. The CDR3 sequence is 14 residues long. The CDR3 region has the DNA TGTGCCAGCTCACCAGCGAGGGGTGAATATGGCTACACCTTC. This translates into CASSPARGEYGYTF.